This is a list of T cell receptor beta chains from one sample in a study of blood T cell repertoires in COVID-19. The data were produced by immunoSEQ multiplex PCR, yet TCRdb's version contains in-frame clones alone and is incomplete. The repertoire includes approximately 160,000 clones, 76% of them detected once, and 3.7% sits in the top ten. Sequencing input: peripheral blood. These receptor sequences come from a woman of 80 years or more with acute or convalescent COVID-19. CDR3s include the opening cysteine and the closing phenylalanine or tryptophan.

TRBV10-2	TRBJ2-7	CASSDSGLAGGYEQYF
TRBV7-9	TRBJ2-7	CASSFRDEQYF
TRBV19	TRBJ1-3	CASSIQGTRVPGNTIYF
TRBV11-2	TRBJ2-7	CASSFSVSGRVARYEQYF
TRBV23-1	TRBJ1-1	CASSQSEGAAFF
TRBV5-5	TRBJ2-3	CASSADRDRGTDTQYF
TRBV14	TRBJ1-1	CASSQQEETEAFF
TRBV2	TRBJ1-6	CASSGDRIGSPLHF
TRBV28	TRBJ1-3	CASIGQASGNTIYF
TRBV5-1	TRBJ2-1	CASSLEPSGVQHEQFF
TRBV11-3	TRBJ2-2	CASSLEQDGGELFF
TRBV19	TRBJ1-5	CASRGQTFSGNQPQHF
TRBV19	TRBJ1-5	CASSVRLVGQGSSNQPQHF
TRBV7-6	TRBJ2-7	CASSLADRSYEQYF
TRBV5-8	TRBJ2-1	CASSLTWSSYNEQFF
TRBV20-1	TRBJ1-5	CSAGLGQPQHF
TRBV19	TRBJ2-7	CASSRIQGEQYF
TRBV7-9	TRBJ1-2	CASSPVGAGTSGYTF
TRBV7-9	TRBJ1-2	CASNPGSGSYGYTF
TRBV19	TRBJ2-5	CASSVLAGGQETQYF
TRBV27	TRBJ1-1	CASSFFRNTEAFF
TRBV10-3	TRBJ2-2	CATQGLWDTGELFF
TRBV9	TRBJ2-1	CASSVGVRGAPYNEQFF
TRBV5-5	TRBJ1-3	CASSFEGSSAGNTIYF
TRBV25-1	TRBJ2-7	CASSVTGYEQYF
TRBV6-6	TRBJ1-1	CASSAGTTNEAFF
TRBV5-3	TRBJ2-7	CARSFSNTDRGYEQYF
TRBV7-9	TRBJ2-7	CASSGTGYEQYF
TRBV27	TRBJ2-7	CASSKKQGLHSYEQYF
TRBV27	TRBJ2-1	CASSLFGLDNEQFF
TRBV7-3	TRBJ2-1	CASSLASGGAGEQFF
TRBV12-3/TRBV12-4	TRBJ1-1	CASSTKRNTEAFF
TRBV27	TRBJ2-7	CASSRGLAGAYEQYF
TRBV19	TRBJ1-5	CASGTGGSNQPQHF
TRBV4-1	TRBJ1-2	CASSQDTTASRYGYTF
TRBV9	TRBJ1-1	CASSSGQGRSSAFF
TRBV7-2	TRBJ1-5	CASSQGHFNQPQHF
TRBV5-1	TRBJ1-1	CASIREVGSTEAFF
TRBV6-5	TRBJ2-5	CASTQGYGLRETQYF
TRBV7-2	TRBJ2-1	CASSLTPSGGADWQFF
TRBV9	TRBJ1-5	CASSSGQANQPQHF
TRBV15	TRBJ2-2	CATSRQGAGELFF
TRBV5-1	TRBJ2-1	CASSFEASGGSGQFF
TRBV6-2/TRBV6-3	TRBJ2-7	CASSYKTGTGTSYEQYF
TRBV11-3	TRBJ1-3	CASSHHRGLGNTIYF
TRBV5-1	TRBJ2-4	CASSTMSGSDIQYF
TRBV18	TRBJ1-1	CASSLQGNTEAFF
TRBV10-3	TRBJ1-1	CAIWDREGTEAFF
TRBV9	TRBJ1-2	CASSVEDRGGYGYTF